This T cell receptor (beta chain) was observed in a study of high-grade serous ovarian cancer treatment subgroups (dated by TCRdb to about 2021). Background for the entire study: Sequencing yielded a mean of about 15,000 reads and approximately 7,000 unique TCR beta rearrangements per sample. The study profiled TCR beta repertoires in high-grade serous ovarian cancer patients grouped by complete gross resection or neoadjuvant chemotherapy response under a laparoscopic triage algorithm. Of the roughly 30 patients in the cohort, around 10 had no residual disease after primary surgery (R0), around 10 were excellent NACT responders, and around 10 were poor NACT responders. One primary tumor sample and two metastatic tumor samples were collected from each patient, for a total of some 90 samples.

As encoded in the germline V gene, CDR1 is MGHDK while CDR2 is SYGVNS. V is shortened by 1 base, J by 5 bases, and the region joining them spans 7 bases. The CDR3 numbers 13 residues from cysteine through phenylalanine. This entry keeps only the CDR3 DNA: 39 bases, framed from base 1. What the study reported, not specific to this receptor: TCR repertoire analyses were focused on CDR3, and CDR1 and CDR2 were not analyzed. Bulk tumor TCR sequencing lacked spatial information, limiting insight into HGSC tumor complexity and diversity. Repertoire similarity between tumors from the same patient ranged from 0.11 to 0.79, while tumors from different patients showed almost no similarity. Neoantigen level correlated positively with TCR clonal relatedness, and copy number variation and mutation load from whole-genome sequencing showed a positive trend with TCR clonal relatedness.

To note about this clone: Which antigen it targets is not known. Qualities for individual bases were not recorded, and no much larger clone is one base off.

Tumor samples were obtained before definitive surgery or chemotherapy. Genomic DNA was extracted by the MD Anderson Biospecimen Extraction Resource, and TCR sequencing was done by the MD Anderson Cancer Genomics Laboratory. The 70 to 90 tumor samples underwent high-throughput TCR profiling using ImmunoSEQ. The authors' analysis ran thus. Repertoire diversity metrics included richness (unique productive sequences), clonality, evenness and relatedness; Bhattacharyya coefficient assessed similarity between samples. A sensitivity analysis excluded TCRs with fewer than two reads and gave consistent conclusions. Imported from immuneACCESS, the table was reduced by TCRdb to in-frame sequences with V and J called. These copies leave out some clones; in studies compared against another copy, an unresolved V gene accounts for under half, and the cause of the remainder is not known. For V, J and clone size, that table is used; D and trimming come from the DNA. This sample holds about 36,000 clones; about 80% were observed only once. The ten largest clones capture about 3.3% of the sample.

The chain was built from TRBV25-1 and TRBJ2-3; the D gene is possibly TRBD1 or TRBD2, each agreeing over 5 bases. This TCR was sampled from a human donor with high-grade serous ovarian cancer. Sequenced: tumor tissue. The CDR3 reads CASSESGGDTQYF. The DNA sequence is given as TGTGCCAGCAGTGAATCTGGGGGAGATACGCAGTATTTT.